Listed below are T cell receptor beta chains from one sample, sequenced in a study of neurological immune-mediated disorders. TCRdb processed the 5' RACE reads anew with MiXCR; each CDR3 protein has one entry. The sample carries 20,000 or so distinct CDR3 sequences, about 11% recorded once. Sequenced sample: CD8+ T cells from blood. The receptors originated from a woman aged 45-65 years in good health. The conserved cysteine and the conserved F or W are not part of the CDR3 here. Size values are once, few and many counts, or a class for expanded clones, and some rows have none.

cdr3_aa cdr3_length clone_size v_call
ASSLENTEQF 10 many TRBV5-1
SVQQANYGYT 10 many TRBV29-1
ASSPLLGGPSMNTEAF 16 many TRBV18
ASSGSLAGGYEQF 13 few TRBV19
ATSRVGESYEQY 12 many TRBV15
ASSPDGSYEQY 11 many TRBV27
SARDLGSDTQY 11 many TRBV20-1
ASRFQPNTEAF 11 many TRBV12-3/TRBV12-4
ASSLERNNEQF 11 many TRBV5-5
ASSSHRGQTYEQY 13 many TRBV28
ASSGGAEQF 9 many TRBV28
ASSQTSGRAHEQF 13 many TRBV12-3/TRBV12-4
ASRPPADPYEQY 12 many TRBV7-9
ASNFVGRGRGYT 12 medium-sized TRBV28
SVGDRGGGQETQY 13 many TRBV29-1
SARPRGLADSYEQY 14 many TRBV20-1
ASSLKGTGVYYEQY 14 NA TRBV27
ASSVKSPPNNEQF 13 many TRBV7-9
ASSQAPRVHTEAF 13 medium-sized TRBV3-1
ASGTGEEKLF 10 many TRBV6-5
SVARQAEAF 9 many TRBV29-1
ASSPRVLEGSPGYT 14 many TRBV7-9
SVGMGEAF 8 many TRBV29-1
ASSTRANEQF 10 many TRBV28
ASSLSGLAGDKQF 13 many TRBV27
ASSPALGNEQF 11 few TRBV7-9
ASSFRGQGDYEQY 13 many TRBV5-1
ASSGNRDTGELF 12 NA TRBV6-1
ASSLTGSSYNEQF 13 NA TRBV7-3
ASSIRDTTYEQY 12 many TRBV7-9
SVDGTSNTEAF 11 many TRBV29-1
ASRQADTEAF 10 many TRBV4-1
ASSSTSAPGQRIYNEQF 17 many TRBV5-5
ASSESGQAPPGELF 14 NA TRBV10-2
ASSRGNSYNEQF 12 few TRBV5-1
ASSPGGFNEQF 11 many TRBV6-2/TRBV6-3
ASSPATGSNYGYT 13 many TRBV28
SAREGPEQY 9 many TRBV20-1
ASSYSDRRGEQF 12 NA TRBV7-9
ASRPVTGRYNEQF 13 NA TRBV27
ASRIAAAYEQY 11 many TRBV27
ASSFSGEAYGQF 12 NA TRBV7-2
ASSQTGTRITGELF 14 many TRBV28
SVKTRADNEQF 11 many TRBV20-1
ASSLGGSGSNQPQH 14 NA TRBV5-5
ASSLVPSGASLNEQF 15 many TRBV5-5
ASSLARVDEQY 11 many TRBV3-2
ASSAAGADTEAF 12 many TRBV7-9
ASSLTGREETQY 12 NA TRBV11-2
ASSRHTSGEAF 11 NA TRBV14
ASSFPTGGIIDEQF 14 medium-sized TRBV28
ASSSGRDRGSNEQF 14 NA TRBV5-1
ASSPGTPRY 9 many TRBV7-2